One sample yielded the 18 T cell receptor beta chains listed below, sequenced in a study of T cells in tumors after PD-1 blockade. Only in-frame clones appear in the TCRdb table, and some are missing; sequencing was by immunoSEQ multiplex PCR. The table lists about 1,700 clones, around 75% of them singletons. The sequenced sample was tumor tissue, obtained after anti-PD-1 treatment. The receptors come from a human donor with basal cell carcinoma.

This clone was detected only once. The CDR3 region has the DNA TGTGCCACCAGCAATCCCGGGCGGGAGGTTGGGACCCAGTACTTC. Encoded protein: CATSNPGREVGTQYF. The chain uses TRBV15 and TRBJ2-5; 8 nucleotides agree with TRBD2. V was pared by 4 bases and J by 7 bases, with 11 bases of the junction left unmatched. The CDR3 length is 15 residues. In germline, CDR1 is LNHNV, CDR2 YYDKDF (reference sequence).

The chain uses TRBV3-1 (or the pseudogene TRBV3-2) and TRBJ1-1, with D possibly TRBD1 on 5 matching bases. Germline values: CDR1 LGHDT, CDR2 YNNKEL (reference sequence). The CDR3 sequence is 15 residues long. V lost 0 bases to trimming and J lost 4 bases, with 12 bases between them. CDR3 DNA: TGTGCCAGCAGCCAAGACAGCCATAGGGGCACTGAAGCTTTCTTT. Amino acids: CASSQDSHRGTEAFF.

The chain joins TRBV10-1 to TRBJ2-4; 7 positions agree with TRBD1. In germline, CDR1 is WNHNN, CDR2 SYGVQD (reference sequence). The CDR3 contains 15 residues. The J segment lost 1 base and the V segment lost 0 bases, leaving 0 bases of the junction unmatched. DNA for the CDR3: TGCGCCAGCAGTGAGTCGACAGGGGCCAAAAACATTCAGTACTTC. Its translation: CASSESTGAKNIQYF.

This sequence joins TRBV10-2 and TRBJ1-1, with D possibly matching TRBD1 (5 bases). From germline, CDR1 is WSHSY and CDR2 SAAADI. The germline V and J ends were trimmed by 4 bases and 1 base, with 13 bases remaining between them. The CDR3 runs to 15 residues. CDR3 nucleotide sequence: TGCGCCAGCAGTGTCATCAGGGCGGGGAACACTGAAGCTTTCTTT. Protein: CASSVIRAGNTEAFF.

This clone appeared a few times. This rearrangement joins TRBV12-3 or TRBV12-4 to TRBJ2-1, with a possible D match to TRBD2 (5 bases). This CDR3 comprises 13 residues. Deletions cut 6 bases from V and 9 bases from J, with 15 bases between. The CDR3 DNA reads TGTGCCAGCAGCCGTCTCCTCGAGGGTGAGCAGTTCTTC. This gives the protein CASSRLLEGEQFF.

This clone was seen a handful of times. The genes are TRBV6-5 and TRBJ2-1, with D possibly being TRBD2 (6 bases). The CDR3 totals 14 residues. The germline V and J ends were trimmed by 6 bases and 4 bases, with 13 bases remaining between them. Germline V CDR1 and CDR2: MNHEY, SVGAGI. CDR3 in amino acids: CASSPGTPYNEQFF. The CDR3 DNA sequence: TGTGCCAGCAGCCCCGGGACTCCTTACAATGAGCAGTTCTTC.

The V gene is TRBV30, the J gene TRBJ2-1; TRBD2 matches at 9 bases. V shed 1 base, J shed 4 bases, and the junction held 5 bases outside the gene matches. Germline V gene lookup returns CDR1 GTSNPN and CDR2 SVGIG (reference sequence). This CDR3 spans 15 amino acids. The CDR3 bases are TGTGCCTGGAGTGCGGCTAGCGGGGTTTACAATGAGCAGTTCTTC. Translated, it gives CAWSAASGVYNEQFF. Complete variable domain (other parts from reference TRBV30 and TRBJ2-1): SQTIHQWPATLVQPVGSPLSLECTVEGTSNPNLYWYRQAAGRGLQLLFYSVGIGQISSEVPQNLSASRPQDRQFILSSKKLLLSDSGFYLCAWSAASGVYNEQFFGPGTRLTVL.

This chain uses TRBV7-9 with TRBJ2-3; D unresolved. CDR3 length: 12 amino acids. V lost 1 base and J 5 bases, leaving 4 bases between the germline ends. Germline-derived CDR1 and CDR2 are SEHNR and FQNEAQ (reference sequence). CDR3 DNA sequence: TGTGCCAGCAGCTTAGACCAAGATACGCAGTATTTT. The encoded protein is CASSLDQDTQYF.

CDR3 sequence reads: CASSIPGVGELFF. CDR3 nucleotides: TGTGCCAGCAGCATTCCGGGAGTCGGGGAGCTGTTTTTT. The rearrangement uses TRBV7-9 and TRBJ2-2; D is perhaps TRBD2 (6 bases). CDR1 SEHNR and CDR2 FQNEAQ come from the germline V gene (reference sequence). There are 13 residues in the CDR3. V lost 5 bases to trimming and J lost 7 bases, with 11 bases between them.

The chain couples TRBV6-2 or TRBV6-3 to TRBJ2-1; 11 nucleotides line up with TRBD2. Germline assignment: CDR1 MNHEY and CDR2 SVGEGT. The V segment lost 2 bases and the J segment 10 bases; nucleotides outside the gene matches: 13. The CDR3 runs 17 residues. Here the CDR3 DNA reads TGTGCCAGCAGTTACGGAAATAGCGGGGGGGCAGCTAACGAGCAGTTCTTC. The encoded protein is CASSYGNSGGAANEQFF.

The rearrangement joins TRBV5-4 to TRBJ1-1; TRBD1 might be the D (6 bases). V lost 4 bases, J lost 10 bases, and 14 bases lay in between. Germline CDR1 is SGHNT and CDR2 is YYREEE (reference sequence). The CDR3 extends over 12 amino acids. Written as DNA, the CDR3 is TGTGCCAGCAGCCTGGAAGGGGGGCTAGCTTTCTTT. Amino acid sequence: CASSLEGGLAFF.

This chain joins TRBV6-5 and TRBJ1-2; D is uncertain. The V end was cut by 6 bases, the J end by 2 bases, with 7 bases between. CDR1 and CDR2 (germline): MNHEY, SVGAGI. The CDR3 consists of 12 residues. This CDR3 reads CASRQTNYGYTF. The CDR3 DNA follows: TGTGCCAGCAGACAAACAAACTATGGCTACACCTTC.

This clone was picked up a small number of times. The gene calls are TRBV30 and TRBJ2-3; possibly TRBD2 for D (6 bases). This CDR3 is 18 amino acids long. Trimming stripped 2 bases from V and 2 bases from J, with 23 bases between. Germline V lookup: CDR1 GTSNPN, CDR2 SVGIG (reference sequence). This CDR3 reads CAWSLSRTGTVATDTQYF. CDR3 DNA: TGTGCCTGGAGTTTATCTAGAACCGGGACTGTAGCCACAGATACGCAGTATTTT.

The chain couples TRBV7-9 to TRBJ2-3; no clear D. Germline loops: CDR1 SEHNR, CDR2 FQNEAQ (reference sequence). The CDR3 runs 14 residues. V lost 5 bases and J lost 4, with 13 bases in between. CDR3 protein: CASSPENFADTQYF. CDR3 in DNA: TGTGCCAGCAGCCCCGAAAATTTCGCAGATACGCAGTATTTT.

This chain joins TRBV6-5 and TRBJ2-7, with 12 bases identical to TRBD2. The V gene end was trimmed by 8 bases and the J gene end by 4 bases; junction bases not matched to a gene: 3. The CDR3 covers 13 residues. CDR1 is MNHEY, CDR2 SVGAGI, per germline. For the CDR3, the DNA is TGTGCCAGCGGACTAGCGGGAACTTACGAGCAGTACTTC. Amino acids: CASGLAGTYEQYF.

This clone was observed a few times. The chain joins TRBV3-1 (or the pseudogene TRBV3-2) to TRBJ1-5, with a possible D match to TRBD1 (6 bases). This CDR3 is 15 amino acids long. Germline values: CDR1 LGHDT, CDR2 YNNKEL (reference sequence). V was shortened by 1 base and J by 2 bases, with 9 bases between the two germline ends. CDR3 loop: CASSQGAGGNQPQHF. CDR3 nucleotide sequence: TGTGCCAGCAGCCAAGGGGCAGGGGGCAATCAGCCCCAGCATTTT.

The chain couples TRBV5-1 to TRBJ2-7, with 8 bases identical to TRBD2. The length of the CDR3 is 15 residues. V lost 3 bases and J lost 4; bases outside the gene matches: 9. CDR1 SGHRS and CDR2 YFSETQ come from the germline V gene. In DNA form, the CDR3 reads TGCGCCAGCAGCTCCATTCCCAGCGGGAGTTACGAGCAGTACTTC. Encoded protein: CASSSIPSGSYEQYF.

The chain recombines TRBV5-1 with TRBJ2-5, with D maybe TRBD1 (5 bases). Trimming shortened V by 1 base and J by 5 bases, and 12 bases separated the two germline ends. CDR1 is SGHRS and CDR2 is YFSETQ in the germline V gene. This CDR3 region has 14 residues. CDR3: CASSLNSGKETQYF. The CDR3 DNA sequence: TGCGCCAGCAGCTTGAATTCAGGGAAGGAGACCCAGTACTTC.